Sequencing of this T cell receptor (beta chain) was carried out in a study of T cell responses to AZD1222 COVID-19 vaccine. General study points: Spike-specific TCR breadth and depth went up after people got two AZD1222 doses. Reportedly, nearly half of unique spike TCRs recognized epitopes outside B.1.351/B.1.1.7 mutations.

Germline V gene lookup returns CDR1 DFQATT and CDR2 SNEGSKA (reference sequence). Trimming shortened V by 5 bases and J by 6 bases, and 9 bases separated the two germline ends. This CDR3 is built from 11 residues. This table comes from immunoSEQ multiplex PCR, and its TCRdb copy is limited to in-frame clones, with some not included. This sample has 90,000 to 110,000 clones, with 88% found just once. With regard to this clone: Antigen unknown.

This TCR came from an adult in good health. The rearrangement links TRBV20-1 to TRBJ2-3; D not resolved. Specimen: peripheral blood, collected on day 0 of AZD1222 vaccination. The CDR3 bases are TGCAGTGCTTTGGAAGGGGATACGCAGTATTTT. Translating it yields CSALEGDTQYF.